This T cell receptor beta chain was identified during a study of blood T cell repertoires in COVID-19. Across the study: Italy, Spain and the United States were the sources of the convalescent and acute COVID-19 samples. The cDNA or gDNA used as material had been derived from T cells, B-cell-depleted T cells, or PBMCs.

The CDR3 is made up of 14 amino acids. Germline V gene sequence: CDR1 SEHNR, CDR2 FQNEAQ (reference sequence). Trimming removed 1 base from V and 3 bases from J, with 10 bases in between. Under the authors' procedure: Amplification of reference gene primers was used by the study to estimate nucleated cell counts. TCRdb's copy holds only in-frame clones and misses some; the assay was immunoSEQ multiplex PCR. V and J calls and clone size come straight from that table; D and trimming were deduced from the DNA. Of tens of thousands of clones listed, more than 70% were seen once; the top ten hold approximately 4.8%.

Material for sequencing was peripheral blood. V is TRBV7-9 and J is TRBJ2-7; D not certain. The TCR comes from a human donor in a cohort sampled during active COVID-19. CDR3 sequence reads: CASSLVVSGYEQYF. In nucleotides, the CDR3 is TGTGCCAGCAGCTTAGTAGTCTCAGGCTACGAGCAGTACTTC. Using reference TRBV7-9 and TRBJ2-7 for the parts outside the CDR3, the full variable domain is DTGVSQNPRHKITKRGQNVTFRCDPISEHNRLYWYRQTLGQGPEFLTYFQNEAQLEKSRLLSDRFSAERPKGSFSTLEIQRTEQGDSAMYLCASSLVVSGYEQYFGPGTRLTVT.